This T cell receptor beta chain comes out of a study of beta chain features in type 1 diabetes. In the study overall: Researchers looked at around 100 million sorted cells across all samples. The study's findings and limits: Across patients, naive, central memory and Treg TCRB repertoires exhibited apparently greater similarity than was observed across healthy donors.

This clone showed up just a few times. Its antigen remains unknown. The investigators reverse transcribed all of the isolated RNA, so they sequenced expressed TCRB transcripts. Here immunoSEQ multiplex PCR was the method, and the copy in TCRdb shows in-frame clones only, minus some. The sample includes about 140,000 clones, 10% seen only once; the top ten take under 1.5%. Donors underwent one heparinised blood draw, 95 to 150 mL on average. V shed 4 bases and J 2 bases; nucleotides not matched to a gene: 9. The CDR3 runs to 15 residues. The V gene's germline CDR1 is SGDLS and CDR2 YYNGEE. V is TRBV9 and J is TRBJ2-7; 7 nucleotides match TRBD1. The sequence came from a man aged 18-30 years in good health. Material for sequencing was naive CD4+ T cells from blood. CDR3 region: CASSTTGTATYEQYF. The CDR3 nucleotides are TGTGCCAGCAGCACGACCGGGACAGCCACCTACGAGCAGTACTTC.